Sequencing of this T cell receptor (beta chain) was carried out in a study of cytomegalovirus exposure and HLA in healthy donors. Of note for this clone: Relative to the germline gene, one junction end is altered; a read error may explain this.

The CDR3 has 13 amino acids. Germline CDR1 and CDR2: LGHNA and YNFKEQ. The PCR was carried out with 60 Vbeta primers and 13 Jbeta primers. Clones were sequenced by immunoSEQ multiplex PCR, and TCRdb holds only the in-frame ones, with some missing. The sample has over 130,000 clones, approximately 78% seen once. Sequences were obtained from PBMCs. The V call is TRBV4-2, the J call TRBJ2-1; D call uncertain. This clonotype was sampled from a woman aged 40 to 50 in good health and CMV-seropositive. DNA of the CDR3: TGTGCCAGCAGCCGCCCCTCCCACAATGCGCAGTTCTTC. Protein: CASSRPSHNAQFF.